Listed here are 8 T cell receptor beta chains from one sample, sequenced in a study of monozygotic twins with inflammatory bowel disease. With the 5' RACE reads reprocessed, TCRdb shows one record per CDR3 protein and no DNA. The listing records around 100,000 distinct CDR3 sequences. Sequencing used blood. The receptors were sampled from a human donor with ulcerative colitis or Crohn's disease, or a healthy co-twin of an affected twin (not recorded which).

The chain is built from TRBV20-1 and TRBJ1-5; the TCRdb call, TRBD1, lacks DNA for checking. Germline lookup yields CDR1 DFQATT and CDR2 SNEGSKA (reference sequence). This CDR3 has 15 amino acids. The CDR3 loop reads CSARVLQGANQPQHF.

The chain combines TRBV5-1 with TRBJ1-5. This CDR3 contains 16 residues. CDR1 and CDR2 (germline): SGHRS, YFSETQ. This CDR3 is CASSPSPQTSNQPQHF.

The J gene is TRBJ2-4, the V gene TRBV20-1; TCRdb designates TRBD2, a call that cannot be tested without DNA. The CDR3 is 14 residues long. Germline-derived CDR1 and CDR2 are DFQATT and SNEGSKA (reference sequence). CDR3 amino acids: CSLTLAVAKNIQYF.

The V call is TRBV30, the J call TRBJ2-7. The CDR3 sequence is 13 residues long. Germline V gene lookup returns CDR1 GTSNPN and CDR2 SVGIG (reference sequence). The chain's CDR3 is CAWSVGGPYEQYF.

The chain joins TRBV5-5 to TRBJ2-6; TCRdb calls TRBD2, which cannot be checked without DNA. Per germline, CDR1 SGHKS and CDR2 YYEKEE (reference sequence). The CDR3 contains 15 residues. CDR3 sequence: CASSEGGSGANVLTF.

The J gene is TRBJ2-3, the V gene TRBV20-1; checking the TCRdb D call of TRBD1 is not possible without DNA. Germline V gene sequence: CDR1 DFQATT, CDR2 SNEGSKA (reference sequence). The length of the CDR3 is 14 residues. The CDR3 here is CRGTAGVSRDTQYF.

This rearrangement joins TRBV6-1 to TRBJ1-2. This CDR3 comprises 14 residues. Germline values: CDR1 MNHNS, CDR2 SASEGT. CDR3 protein: CASIGVIDSYGYTF.

The CDR3 region is CASSPWGGNEQFF. The V gene is TRBV3-1, the J gene TRBJ2-1; TCRdb calls TRBD1, which cannot be checked without DNA. Germline CDR1 reads LGHDT; CDR2 reads YNNKEL (reference sequence). The CDR3 totals 13 residues.